Below are 26 T cell receptor beta chains sequenced from a single sample in a study of cytomegalovirus exposure and HLA in healthy donors (dated by TCRdb to about 2017). Library preparation employed the immunoSEQ multiplex PCR assay. The multiplex PCR relied on a mix of 60 forward primers for TCR Vbeta segments and 13 reverse primers for TCR Jbeta segments. This immuneACCESS table, as held by TCRdb, lists in-frame sequences with V and J called but not all clones. Of the missing ones, under half trace to an unresolved V gene in checked studies; the others have no known cause. The sample table lists under 100,000 clones, more than 60% of them with a count of one. 5.5% to 6% of the sample is held by the ten biggest clonotypes. Sequencing was performed on PBMCs. These receptors originate from a man between 18 and 35 years old in good health and CMV-seropositive.

V gene TRBV28 combines with J gene TRBJ2-7; perhaps TRBD1 as D (6 bases). The CDR3 length is 14 residues. V lost 3 bases to trimming and J lost 1 base, with 10 bases between them. The V gene's germline CDR1 is MDHEN and CDR2 SYDVKM. The CDR3 DNA reads as TGTGCCAGCAGTTTCCCCGGACAGTCCTACGAGCAGTACTTC. Protein product: CASSFPGQSYEQYF.

The V and J genes are TRBV4-1 and TRBJ2-3; no clear D gene. The germline V and J ends were trimmed by 4 bases and 0 bases, with 8 bases remaining between them. The CDR3 covers 14 residues. The V gene's germline CDR1 is MGHRA and CDR2 YSYEKL. The CDR3 DNA follows: TGCGCCAGCAGCCTAGACCCGAGCACAGATACGCAGTATTTT. Translating gives CASSLDPSTDTQYF.

A few counts support this clone. This chain connects TRBV10-3 to TRBJ2-3; 8 positions match TRBD2. The CDR3 runs 13 residues. Germline assignment: CDR1 ENHRY and CDR2 SYGVKD. J was trimmed by 9 bases and V by 7 bases; bases with no gene match: 9. CDR3 in DNA: TGTGCCATCAACCCCGGGAGGGGAGGAACGCAGTATTTT. Its protein product is CAINPGRGGTQYF.

The chain recombines TRBV18 with TRBJ1-2, with a weak D call TRBD1 (6 bases). This CDR3 has 13 amino acids. Germline CDR1 is KGHSH and CDR2 is LQKENI. Trimming pared 0 bases from V and 6 bases from J, leaving 8 bases between. DNA of the CDR3: TGTGCCAGCTCACCACCACAGGGACATGGCTACACCTTC. It is translated as CASSPPQGHGYTF.

The CDR3 region is CASGTGRTSTDTQYF. The DNA for the CDR3 is TGTGCCAGCGGCACTGGGCGAACTAGCACAGATACGCAGTATTTT. The chain links TRBV6-5 to TRBJ2-3; no clear D. V lost 8 bases and J 0 bases, leaving 15 bases between the germline ends. Germline lookup yields CDR1 MNHEY and CDR2 SVGAGI. The CDR3 loop spans 15 amino acids.

This clone was seen a handful of times. This chain uses TRBV5-6 with TRBJ2-7, with D tentatively TRBD2 (5 bases). The CDR3 extends over 13 amino acids. Germline CDR1 SGHDT, CDR2 YYEEEE. The ends were cut back, 4 bases at V and 0 bases at J, with 8 bases in the middle. As DNA, the CDR3 is TGTGCCAGCAGCCCTGCGGGCTCCTACGAGCAGTACTTC. Translated: CASSPAGSYEQYF.

This clone was counted a few times. The chain combines TRBV2 with TRBJ2-7; 10 bases line up with TRBD2. Trimming removed 3 bases from V and 1 base from J; junction bases left unmatched: 3. Per germline, CDR1 SNHLY and CDR2 FYNNEI. The CDR3 length is 15 residues. This CDR3 reads CASSDATSGSYEQYF. The CDR3 DNA sequence: TGTGCCAGCAGTGATGCGACTAGCGGGTCCTACGAGCAGTACTTC.

V gene TRBV27 combines with J gene TRBJ2-6, with a tentative D call TRBD1 (5 bases). Trimming removed 5 bases from V and 2 bases from J, with 7 bases in between. The germline gives CDR1 MNHEY, CDR2 SMNVEV (reference sequence). The CDR3 length is 14 residues. The CDR3 loop is CASSPGTGANVLTF. Here the CDR3 DNA reads TGTGCCAGCAGTCCAGGGACTGGGGCCAACGTCCTGACTTTC.

V is TRBV4-1 and J is TRBJ2-5, with D tentatively TRBD1 (7 bases). Germline lookup yields CDR1 MGHRA and CDR2 YSYEKL. The V gene lost 4 bases and the J gene lost 3 bases, with 15 bases spanning the gap. The CDR3 length is 15 residues. CDR3 amino acids: CASSLTGRGEETQYF. In DNA form, the CDR3 reads TGCGCCAGCAGCCTCACGGGCAGGGGGGAAGAGACCCAGTACTTC.

This chain connects TRBV19 to TRBJ2-3, with D possibly matching TRBD2 (6 bases). CDR1 LNHDA and CDR2 SQIVND come from the germline V gene (reference sequence). V gave up 8 bases and J gave up 1 base, with 13 bases separating them. The CDR3 sequence is 14 residues long. Here the CDR3 reads CASHSSGRTDTQYF. CDR3 DNA: TGTGCCAGTCATAGTAGCGGACGCACAGATACGCAGTATTTT.

The rearrangement joins TRBV14 to TRBJ2-7; D may be TRBD2 (5 bases). The CDR3 loop spans 16 amino acids. V was trimmed by 3 bases and J by 7 bases, leaving 22 bases between them. Germline CDR1 is SGHDN and CDR2 is FVKESK. CDR3 coding DNA: TGTGCCAGCAGCCACGGTATATTCGGCCGCAGCGGTGAGCAGTACTTC. As protein: CASSHGIFGRSGEQYF.

This chain uses TRBV7-9 with TRBJ1-4; 10 bases match TRBD1. The junction had 5 bases not matched to a gene; V was cut back by 5 bases and J by 8 bases. Germline V gives CDR1 SEHNR, CDR2 FQNEAQ (reference sequence). This CDR3 comprises 14 residues. CDR3 loop: CASSPGQGSEKLFF. DNA of the CDR3: TGTGCCAGCAGCCCGGGACAGGGGTCCGAAAAACTGTTTTTT.

The chain uses TRBV10-3 and TRBJ1-5, with TRBD1 matching over 7 bases. The V segment lost 6 bases and the J segment 4 bases; nucleotides outside the gene matches: 3. Germline-derived CDR1 and CDR2 are ENHRY and SYGVKD. This CDR3 is built from 13 residues. In DNA, the CDR3 is TGTGCCATCAGACAGGGGTTGAATCAGCCCCAGCATTTT. This sequence encodes CAIRQGLNQPQHF.

The rearrangement uses TRBV4-1 and TRBJ2-7, with 10 positions matching TRBD1. CDR1 MGHRA and CDR2 YSYEKL come from the germline V gene. The J segment lost 1 base and the V segment lost 2 bases, leaving 5 bases of the junction unmatched. There are 16 residues in the CDR3. CDR3 amino acids: CASSQRDRGLSYEQYF. As DNA, the CDR3 is TGCGCCAGCAGCCAACGTGACAGGGGGCTGTCCTACGAGCAGTACTTC.

This chain uses TRBV6-1 with TRBJ2-1, with D possibly TRBD2 on 6 matching bases. CDR1 is MNHNS and CDR2 is SASEGT in the germline V gene. This CDR3 spans 13 amino acids. V lost 8 bases and J lost 7, with 15 bases in between. CDR3 sequence reads: CASPSPGLNEQFF. CDR3 nucleotide sequence: TGTGCCAGCCCCAGCCCGGGACTGAATGAGCAGTTCTTC.

CDR3 coding DNA: TGTGCCAGCAGCCAAGACAGGGGCGCTTATGGCTACACCTTC. Protein sequence: CASSQDRGAYGYTF. The genes are TRBV7-2 and TRBJ1-2, with TRBD1 matching over 8 bases. Germline lookup yields CDR1 SGHTA and CDR2 FQGNSA. There are 14 residues in the CDR3. Germline trimming cut 5 bases from V and 5 bases from J; bases unmatched to any gene: 7.

This clone showed up just once. The V call is TRBV28, the J call TRBJ2-3, with 10 bases aligning to TRBD2. The junction had 9 bases not matched to a gene; V was cut back by 4 bases and J by 5 bases. Germline-derived CDR1 and CDR2 are MDHEN and SYDVKM. The CDR3 totals 16 residues. The CDR3 here is CASSSNSGRALDTQYF. DNA of the CDR3: TGTGCCAGCAGTTCTAACAGCGGGAGGGCCTTAGATACGCAGTATTTT.

This chain connects TRBV10-2 to TRBJ2-3; D is unresolved. CDR1 and CDR2 (germline): WSHSY, SAAADI. Trimming removed 6 bases at V and 1 base at J, with 14 bases between. The CDR3 runs 15 residues. The CDR3 reads CASSFAGARTDTQYF. The CDR3 nucleotides are TGCGCCAGCAGCTTCGCAGGCGCGCGCACAGATACGCAGTATTTT.

The chain employs TRBV6-5 and TRBJ2-3, with TRBD2 as a possible D gene (5 bases). Looked up from germline, CDR1 is MNHEY and CDR2 is SVGAGI. This CDR3 has 15 amino acids. Trimming removed 4 bases from V and 1 base from J, with 12 bases in between. CDR3 in DNA: TGTGCCAGCAGTTCCCAGCGGCTTGGCACAGATACGCAGTATTTT. It specifies CASSSQRLGTDTQYF.

This sequence joins TRBV2 and TRBJ2-7, with a weak D call TRBD1 (5 bases). This CDR3 is 14 amino acids long. Per germline, CDR1 SNHLY and CDR2 FYNNEI. V lost 3 bases and J lost 5, with 14 bases in between. This CDR3 is CASSDSSPRDEQYF. CDR3 bases: TGTGCCAGCAGTGATAGTAGCCCCAGGGACGAGCAGTACTTC.

V is TRBV10-2 and J is TRBJ1-5; 9 nucleotides agree with TRBD1. The CDR3 contains 16 residues. V lost 7 bases to trimming and J lost 1 base; unmatched junction nucleotides: 8. Germline V gene data show CDR1 as WSHSY and CDR2 as SAAADI. Here the CDR3 reads CASKSGTGLSNQPQHF. For the CDR3, the DNA is TGCGCCAGCAAATCCGGGACAGGGCTCAGCAATCAGCCCCAGCATTTT.

CDR3 in amino acids: CASSQVTRDRDELFF. CDR3 sequence (DNA): TGTGCCAGCAGCCAAGTTACGAGGGACAGGGACGAACTGTTTTTT. The V and J genes are TRBV4-2 and TRBJ1-4, with 9 bases matching TRBD1. V was pared by 1 base and J by 12 bases, with 9 bases of the junction left unmatched. In germline, CDR1 is LGHNA, CDR2 YNFKEQ. The CDR3 has 15 residues.

This chain uses TRBV27 with TRBJ2-7, with a possible D match to TRBD1 (5 bases). Trimming stripped 5 bases from V and 3 bases from J, with 5 bases between. There are 11 residues in the CDR3. Germline V gene data show CDR1 as MNHEY and CDR2 as SMNVEV (reference sequence). The CDR3: CASSTGYEQYF. CDR3 in DNA: TGTGCCAGCAGTACAGGCTACGAGCAGTACTTC.

The V and J genes are TRBV25-1 and TRBJ1-4; TRBD1 aligns across 7 bases. CDR1 and CDR2 (germline): MGHDK, SYGVNS. J lost 6 bases, V lost 3 bases, and 7 bases had no gene match. CDR3 length equals 15 residues. CDR3 protein: CASSELDRVDEKLFF. In nucleotides, the CDR3 is TGTGCCAGCAGTGAGTTAGACAGGGTGGATGAAAAACTGTTTTTT.

J is TRBJ2-7 and V is TRBV29-1; D is uncertain. V was pared by 4 bases and J by 2 bases, with 9 bases between. Germline assignment: CDR1 SQVTM and CDR2 ANQGSEA. The CDR3 sequence is 12 residues long. Here the CDR3 DNA reads TGCAGCGTTGCCCTTGGGCCCTACGAGCAGTACTTC. Encoded protein: CSVALGPYEQYF.

In this sample, this clone turned up once. This chain connects TRBV15 to TRBJ2-2; D ambiguous. V was shortened by 4 bases and J by 7 bases, with 4 bases between the two germline ends. The CDR3 runs 11 residues. Per the germline V gene, CDR1 is LNHNV and CDR2 is YYDKDF (reference sequence). This chain's CDR3 is CATSTYGELFF. The DNA of the CDR3 is TGTGCCACCAGCACCTACGGGGAGCTGTTTTTT.